One sample yielded the 10 T cell receptor beta chains listed below, sequenced in a study of cytomegalovirus exposure and HLA in healthy donors listed by TCRdb under 2017. The library came from the immunoSEQ multiplex PCR assay. A mixture of 60 forward primers for TCR Vbeta segments and 13 reverse primers for TCR Jbeta segments was used in the multiplex PCR. TCRdb obtained this table from immuneACCESS and retained in-frame rearrangements with V and J assigned. These tables miss some clones; where compared with another copy, unresolved V genes account for less than half of the shortfall, and the remainder is unexplained. For this sample there are roughly 51,000 clones; around 85% appear just once. Around 2.5% of the sample is taken by the ten largest. Material: PBMCs. The receptors originated from a boy between 10 and 17 years old in good health and CMV-seropositive.

The V gene is TRBV27, the J gene TRBJ1-4; tentative D call: TRBD1 (5 bases). This CDR3 has 15 residues. Trimming left V 0 bases short and J 6 bases short, with 11 bases between. Per germline, CDR1 MNHEY and CDR2 SMNVEV (reference sequence). CDR3: CASSLSSGFYEKLFF. CDR3 coding DNA: TGTGCCAGCAGTTTATCGTCAGGGTTTTATGAAAAACTGTTTTTT.

V gene TRBV4-1 combines with J gene TRBJ2-2; possibly TRBD1 for D (6 bases). V was clipped by 4 bases and J by 0 bases, with 15 bases between them. Germline CDR1 reads MGHRA; CDR2 reads YSYEKL. CDR3 length equals 17 residues. The CDR3 bases are TGCGCCAGCAGCCGGACCCCAGGGGTAACGAACACCGGGGAGCTGTTTTTT. As protein: CASSRTPGVTNTGELFF.

DNA of the CDR3: TGCGCCAGCAGCCAAGAGGCCCAGGGCGTCTATGGCTACACCTTC. Residues: CASSQEAQGVYGYTF. V gene TRBV4-1 combines with J gene TRBJ1-2; possibly TRBD1 for D (5 bases). Deletions cut 0 bases from V and 4 bases from J, with 12 bases between. There are 15 residues in the CDR3. Germline lookup yields CDR1 MGHRA and CDR2 YSYEKL.

This rearrangement joins TRBV11-3 to TRBJ2-5; 12 bases align to TRBD2. The length of the CDR3 is 15 residues. From germline, CDR1 is SGHNT and CDR2 YENEEA. With 6 bases clipped from V and 2 bases from J, the junction kept 4 bases outside the gene matches. CDR3 loop: CASSIGLAGQETQYF. In nucleotides, the CDR3 is TGTGCCAGCAGTATCGGACTAGCGGGACAAGAGACCCAGTACTTC.

The rearrangement joins TRBV18 to TRBJ1-5, with a tentative D call TRBD1 (5 bases). CDR1 and CDR2 (germline): KGHSH, LQKENI. The CDR3 spans 15 residues. V dropped 3 bases and J dropped 2 bases, with 11 bases sitting between them. This CDR3 is CASSPDSRGNQPQHF. CDR3 DNA sequence: TGTGCCAGCTCACCTGACAGCCGAGGCAATCAGCCCCAGCATTTT.

This clone was picked up one time. The gene calls are TRBV27 and TRBJ2-3; TRBD1 matches 8 bases. The germline V gene encodes CDR1 MNHEY and CDR2 SMNVEV (reference sequence). The CDR3 is 13 amino acids. J gave up 5 bases and V 5 bases, and 3 bases lay outside the gene matches. CDR3 amino acids: CASSRTGRDTQYF. The DNA for the CDR3 is TGTGCCAGCAGTCGGACAGGGCGAGATACGCAGTATTTT.

V usage is TRBV6-5 and J usage is TRBJ1-4; D gene uncertain. CDR1 MNHEY and CDR2 SVGAGI come from the germline V gene. The CDR3 sequence is 16 residues long. V lost 0 bases, J lost 0 bases, and 8 bases lay in between. The CDR3 loop is CASSYSLAATNEKLFF. CDR3 nucleotides: TGTGCCAGCAGTTACTCGTTGGCCGCAACTAATGAAAAACTGTTTTTT.

The rearrangement links TRBV5-6 to TRBJ1-2, with D uncertain. Germline V lookup: CDR1 SGHDT, CDR2 YYEEEE. The V gene lost 2 bases and the J gene lost 5 bases, with 10 bases spanning the gap. The CDR3 totals 13 residues. CDR3 amino acids: CASSLSGFYGYTF. The CDR3 DNA follows: TGTGCCAGCAGCTTATCGGGGTTTTATGGCTACACCTTC.

The chain joins TRBV4-1 to TRBJ1-1; 10 bases are a match to TRBD1. Unmatched junction bases numbered 3, after V lost 4 bases and J lost 4 bases. CDR1 is MGHRA and CDR2 is YSYEKL in the germline V gene. This CDR3 contains 14 residues. CDR3: CASSRGTGATEAFF. The CDR3 DNA is TGCGCCAGCAGCCGGGGGACAGGGGCCACTGAAGCTTTCTTT.

The chain uses TRBV28 and TRBJ2-7, with TRBD2 identical over 7 bases. The CDR3 totals 14 residues. Germline CDR1 MDHEN, CDR2 SYDVKM. Losses at the gene ends were 1 base for V and 3 bases for J; bases not matched to a gene: 3. The CDR3 DNA reads TGTGCCAGCAGTTTATTCGGGGGGTTCTACGAGCAGTACTTC. As protein: CASSLFGGFYEQYF.